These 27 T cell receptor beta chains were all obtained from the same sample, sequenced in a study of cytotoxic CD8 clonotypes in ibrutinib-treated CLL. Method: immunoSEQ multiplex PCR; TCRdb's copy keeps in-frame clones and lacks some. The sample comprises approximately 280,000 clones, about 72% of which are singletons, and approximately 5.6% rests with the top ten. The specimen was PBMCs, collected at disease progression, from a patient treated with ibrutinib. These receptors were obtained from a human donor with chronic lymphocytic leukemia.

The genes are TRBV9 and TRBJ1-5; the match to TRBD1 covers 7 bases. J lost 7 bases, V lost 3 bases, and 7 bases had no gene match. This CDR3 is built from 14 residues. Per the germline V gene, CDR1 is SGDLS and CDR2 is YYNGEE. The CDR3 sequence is CASSEGGPGQPQHF. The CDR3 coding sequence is TGTGCCAGCAGCGAAGGGGGCCCCGGACAGCCCCAGCATTTT.

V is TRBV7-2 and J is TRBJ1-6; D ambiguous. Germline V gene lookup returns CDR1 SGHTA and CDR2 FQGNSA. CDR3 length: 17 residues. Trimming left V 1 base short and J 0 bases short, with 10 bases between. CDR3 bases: TGTGCCAGCAGCTTAGGGATTACAAGCTCCTATAATTCACCCCTCCACTTT. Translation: CASSLGITSSYNSPLHF.

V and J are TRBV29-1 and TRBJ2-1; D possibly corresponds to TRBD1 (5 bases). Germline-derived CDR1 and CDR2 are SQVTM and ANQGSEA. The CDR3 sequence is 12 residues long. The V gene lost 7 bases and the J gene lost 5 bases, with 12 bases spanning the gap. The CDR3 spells CSASRTNNEQFF. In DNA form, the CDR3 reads TGCAGCGCTTCTAGGACAAACAATGAGCAGTTCTTC.

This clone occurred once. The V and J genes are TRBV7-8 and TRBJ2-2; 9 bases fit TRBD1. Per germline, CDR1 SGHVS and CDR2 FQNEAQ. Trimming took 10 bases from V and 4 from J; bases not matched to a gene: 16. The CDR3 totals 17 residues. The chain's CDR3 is CATPGTGLFTVTGELFF. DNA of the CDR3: TGTGCCACCCCCGGGACAGGGCTTTTTACGGTCACCGGGGAGCTGTTTTTT.

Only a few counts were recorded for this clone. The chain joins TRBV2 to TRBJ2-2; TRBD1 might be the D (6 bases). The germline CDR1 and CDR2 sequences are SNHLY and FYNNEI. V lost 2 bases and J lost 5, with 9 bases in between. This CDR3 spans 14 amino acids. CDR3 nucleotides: TGTGCCAGCAGTGAAAACAGGGCAACCGGGGAGCTGTTTTTT. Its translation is CASSENRATGELFF.

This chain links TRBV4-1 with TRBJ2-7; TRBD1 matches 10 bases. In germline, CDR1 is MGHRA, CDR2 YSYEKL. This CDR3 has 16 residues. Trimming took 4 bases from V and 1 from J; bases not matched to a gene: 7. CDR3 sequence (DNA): TGCGCCAGCAGCCCGCCCCGGACAGGGGGGTCCTACGAGCAGTACTTC. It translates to CASSPPRTGGSYEQYF.

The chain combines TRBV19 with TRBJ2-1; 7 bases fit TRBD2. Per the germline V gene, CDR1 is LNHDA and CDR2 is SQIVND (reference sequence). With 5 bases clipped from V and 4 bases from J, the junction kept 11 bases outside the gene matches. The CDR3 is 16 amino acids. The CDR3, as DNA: TGTGCCAGTAGTCTCCTCCGGGACTACCCATACAATGAGCAGTTCTTC. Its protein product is CASSLLRDYPYNEQFF.

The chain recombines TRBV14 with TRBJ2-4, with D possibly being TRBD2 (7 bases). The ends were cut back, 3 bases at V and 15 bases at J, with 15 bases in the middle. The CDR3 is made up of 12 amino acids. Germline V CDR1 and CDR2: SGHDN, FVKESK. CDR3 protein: CASSQERGAGYF. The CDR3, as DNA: TGTGCCAGCAGCCAGGAACGGGGGGCGGGGTACTTC.

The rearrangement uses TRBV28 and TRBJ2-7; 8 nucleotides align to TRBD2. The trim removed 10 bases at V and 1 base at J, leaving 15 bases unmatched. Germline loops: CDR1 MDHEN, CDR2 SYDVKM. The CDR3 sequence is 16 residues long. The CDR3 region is CAIEQLSRGGSYEQYF. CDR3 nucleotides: TGTGCCATCGAGCAGTTGAGCCGGGGGGGATCCTACGAGCAGTACTTC.

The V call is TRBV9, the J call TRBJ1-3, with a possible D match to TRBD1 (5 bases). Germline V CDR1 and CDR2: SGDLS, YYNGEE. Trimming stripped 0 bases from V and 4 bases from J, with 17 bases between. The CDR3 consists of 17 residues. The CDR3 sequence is CASSVANRGAVGNTIYF. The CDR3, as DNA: TGTGCCAGCAGCGTAGCTAATAGGGGCGCGGTGGGAAACACCATATATTTT.

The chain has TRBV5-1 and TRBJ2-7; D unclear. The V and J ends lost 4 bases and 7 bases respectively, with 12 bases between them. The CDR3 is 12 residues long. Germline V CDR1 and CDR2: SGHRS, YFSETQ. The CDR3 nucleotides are TGCGCCAGCAGCACCTTAGGCCCGGAGCAGTACTTC. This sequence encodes CASSTLGPEQYF.

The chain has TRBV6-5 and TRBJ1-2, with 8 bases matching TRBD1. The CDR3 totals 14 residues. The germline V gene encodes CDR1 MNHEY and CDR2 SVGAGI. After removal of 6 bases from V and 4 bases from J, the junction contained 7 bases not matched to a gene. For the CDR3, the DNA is TGTGCCAGCAGACCCGGGACAGGCGGCTATGGCTACACCTTC. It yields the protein CASRPGTGGYGYTF.

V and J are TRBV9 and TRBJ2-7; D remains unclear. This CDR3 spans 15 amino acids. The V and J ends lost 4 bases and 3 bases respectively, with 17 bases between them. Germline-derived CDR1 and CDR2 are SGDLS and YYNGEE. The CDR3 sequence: CASSPDRAANYEQYF. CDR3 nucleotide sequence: TGTGCCAGCAGCCCCGACCGCGCAGCAAACTACGAGCAGTACTTC.

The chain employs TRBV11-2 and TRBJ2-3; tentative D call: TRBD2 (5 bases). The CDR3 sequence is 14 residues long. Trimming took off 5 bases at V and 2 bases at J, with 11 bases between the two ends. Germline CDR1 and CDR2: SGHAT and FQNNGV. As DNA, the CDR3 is TGTGCCAGCAGCGCCCGACTATCCACAGATACGCAGTATTTT. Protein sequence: CASSARLSTDTQYF.

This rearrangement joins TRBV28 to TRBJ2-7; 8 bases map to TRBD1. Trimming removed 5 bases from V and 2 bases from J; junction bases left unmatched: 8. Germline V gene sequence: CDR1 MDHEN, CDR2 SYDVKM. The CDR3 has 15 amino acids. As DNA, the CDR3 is TGTGCCAGCAGTCTGCCGGGGACAGGTACCTACGAGCAGTACTTC. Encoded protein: CASSLPGTGTYEQYF.

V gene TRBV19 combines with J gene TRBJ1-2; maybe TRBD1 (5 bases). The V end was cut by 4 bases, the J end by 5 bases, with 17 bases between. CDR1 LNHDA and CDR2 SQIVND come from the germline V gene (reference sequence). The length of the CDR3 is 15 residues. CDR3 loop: CASSRGGVGYYGYTF. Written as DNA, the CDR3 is TGTGCCAGTAGTAGGGGGGGAGTCGGTTATTATGGCTACACCTTC.

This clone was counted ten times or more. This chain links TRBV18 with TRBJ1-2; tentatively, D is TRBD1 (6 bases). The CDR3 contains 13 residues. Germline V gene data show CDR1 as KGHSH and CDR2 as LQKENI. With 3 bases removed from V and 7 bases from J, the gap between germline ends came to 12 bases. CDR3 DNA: TGTGCCAGCTCACCGGCACAGGGAGGTGGCTACACCTTC. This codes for CASSPAQGGGYTF.

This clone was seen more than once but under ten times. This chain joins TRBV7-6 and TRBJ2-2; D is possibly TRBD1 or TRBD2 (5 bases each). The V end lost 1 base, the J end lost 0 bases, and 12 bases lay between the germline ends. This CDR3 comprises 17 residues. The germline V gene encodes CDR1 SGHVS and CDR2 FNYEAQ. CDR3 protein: CASSLGRGYANTGELFF. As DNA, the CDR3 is TGTGCCAGCAGCTTAGGACGGGGCTACGCGAACACCGGGGAGCTGTTTTTT.

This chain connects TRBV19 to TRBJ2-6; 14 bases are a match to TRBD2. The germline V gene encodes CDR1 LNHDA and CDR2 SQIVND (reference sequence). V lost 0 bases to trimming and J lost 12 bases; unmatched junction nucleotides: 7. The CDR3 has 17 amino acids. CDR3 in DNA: TGTGCCAGTAGTATAGAGGGGGGACTAGCGGGAGTTGGCGTCCTGACTTTC. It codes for CASSIEGGLAGVGVLTF. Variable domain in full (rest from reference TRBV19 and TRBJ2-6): DGGITQSPKYLFRKEGQNVTLSCEQNLNHDAMYWYRQDPGQGLRLIYYSQIVNDFQKGDIAEGYSVSREKKESFPLTVTSAQKNPTAFYLCASSIEGGLAGVGVLTFGAGSRLTVL.

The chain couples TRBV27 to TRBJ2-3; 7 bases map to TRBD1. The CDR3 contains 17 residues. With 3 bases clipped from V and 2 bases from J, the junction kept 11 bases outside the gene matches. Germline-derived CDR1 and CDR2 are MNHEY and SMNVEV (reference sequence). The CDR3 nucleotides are TGTGCCAGCAGTTTGGACAGGAGGACGGGACACACAGATACGCAGTATTTT. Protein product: CASSLDRRTGHTDTQYF.

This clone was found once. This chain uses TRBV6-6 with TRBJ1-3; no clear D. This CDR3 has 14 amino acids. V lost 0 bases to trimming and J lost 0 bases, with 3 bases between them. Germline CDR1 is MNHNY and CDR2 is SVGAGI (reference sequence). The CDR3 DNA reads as TGTGCCAGCAGTTACTCTGGCTCTGGAAACACCATATATTTT. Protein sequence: CASSYSGSGNTIYF.

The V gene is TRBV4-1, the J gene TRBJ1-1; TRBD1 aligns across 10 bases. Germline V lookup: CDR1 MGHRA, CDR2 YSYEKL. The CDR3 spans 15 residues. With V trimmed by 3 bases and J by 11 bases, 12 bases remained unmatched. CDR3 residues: CASSQLPGQGRLAFF. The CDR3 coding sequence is TGCGCCAGCAGCCAGCTACCGGGACAGGGGCGGCTCGCTTTCTTT.

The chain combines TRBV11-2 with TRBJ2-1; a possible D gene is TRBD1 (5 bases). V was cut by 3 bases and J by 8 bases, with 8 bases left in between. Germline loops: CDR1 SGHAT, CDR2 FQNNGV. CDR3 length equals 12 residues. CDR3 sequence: CASSFQGYEQFF. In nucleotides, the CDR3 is TGTGCCAGCAGCTTCCAGGGCTATGAGCAGTTCTTC. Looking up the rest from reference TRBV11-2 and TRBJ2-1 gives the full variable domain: EAGVAQSPRYKIIEKRQSVAFWCNPISGHATLYWYQQILGQGPKLLIQFQNNGVVDDSQLPKDRFSAERLKGVDSTLKIQPAKLEDSAVYLCASSFQGYEQFFGPGTRLTVL.

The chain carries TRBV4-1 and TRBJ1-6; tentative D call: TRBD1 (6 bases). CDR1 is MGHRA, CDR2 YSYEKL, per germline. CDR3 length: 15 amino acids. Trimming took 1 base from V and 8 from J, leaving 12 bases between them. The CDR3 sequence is CASSQAGGQYSPLHF. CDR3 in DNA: TGCGCCAGCAGCCAAGCCGGGGGGCAATATTCACCCCTCCACTTT.

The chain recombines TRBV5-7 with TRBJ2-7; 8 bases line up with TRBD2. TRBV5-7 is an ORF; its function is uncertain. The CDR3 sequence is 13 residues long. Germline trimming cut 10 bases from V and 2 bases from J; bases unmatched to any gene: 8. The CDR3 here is CALPGGGPYEQYF. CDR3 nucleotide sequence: TGTGCCCTTCCTGGCGGGGGGCCCTACGAGCAGTACTTC.

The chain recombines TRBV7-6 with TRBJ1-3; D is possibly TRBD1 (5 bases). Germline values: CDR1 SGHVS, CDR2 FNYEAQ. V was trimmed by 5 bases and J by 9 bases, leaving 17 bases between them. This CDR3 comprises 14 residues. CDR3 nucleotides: TGTGCCAGCAGCCCGAGCGGGGGATCGAGCACCATATATTTT. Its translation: CASSPSGGSSTIYF.

The CDR3 sequence is CASSHTKTLQETQYF. As DNA, the CDR3 is TGCGCCAGCAGCCATACTAAGACCTTACAAGAGACCCAGTACTTC. The chain joins TRBV4-1 to TRBJ2-5; D is uncertain. The germline CDR1 and CDR2 sequences are MGHRA and YSYEKL. Trimming took 3 bases from V and 2 from J, leaving 13 bases between them. The CDR3 extends over 15 amino acids.